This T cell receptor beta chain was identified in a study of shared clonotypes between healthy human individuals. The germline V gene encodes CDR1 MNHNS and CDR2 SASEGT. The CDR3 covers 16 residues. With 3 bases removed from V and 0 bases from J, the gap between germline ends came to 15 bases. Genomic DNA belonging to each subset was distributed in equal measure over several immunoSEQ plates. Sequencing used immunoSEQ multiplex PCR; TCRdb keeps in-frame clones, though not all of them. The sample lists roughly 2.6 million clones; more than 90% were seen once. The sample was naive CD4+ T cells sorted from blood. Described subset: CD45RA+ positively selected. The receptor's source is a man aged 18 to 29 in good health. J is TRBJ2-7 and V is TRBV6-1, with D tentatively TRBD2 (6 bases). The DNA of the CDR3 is TGTGCCAGCAGTGAGGAATTTGGGGGGTCCTCCTACGAGCAGTACTTC. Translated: CASSEEFGGSSYEQYF.